What follows describes a single T cell receptor beta chain. TCRdb's copy holds only in-frame clones and misses some; the assay was immunoSEQ multiplex PCR. The top ten hold 2% to 2.5% of the sample, which has under 80,000 clones, approximately 92% seen once. The entry originates in a study of T cell changes during pregnancy in multiple sclerosis. With V trimmed by 0 bases and J by 5 bases, 5 bases remained unmatched. CDR3 length: 17 residues. Germline CDR1 is SGHTA and CDR2 is FQGTGA. The chain uses TRBV7-3 and TRBJ2-3; 13 bases match TRBD2. This receptor was taken from a female donor with multiple sclerosis, enrolled in a pregnancy study. The sample here was peripheral blood, taken before pregnancy. The CDR3 DNA sequence: TGTGCCAGCAGCTTAACGTGGACTAGCGGGAGAAGAGATACGCAGTATTTT. Protein: CASSLTWTSGRRDTQYF. The full variable domain, in which reference TRBV7-3 and TRBJ2-3 provide the parts outside the CDR3, is GAGVSQTPSNKVTEKGKYVELRCDPISGHTALYWYRQSLGQGPEFLIYFQGTGAADDSGLPNDRFFAVRPEGSVSTLKIQRTERGDSAVYLCASSLTWTSGRRDTQYFGPGTRLTVL.